Listed below are T cell receptor beta chains from one sample, sequenced in a study of blood T cells in healthy people across ages. In TCRdb, the 5' RACE reads were re-called with MiXCR into one record per CDR3 protein. The profile shows fewer than 750,000 distinct CDR3 sequences, more than 45% of them singletons. Sequenced: blood. These receptors were taken from an elderly man in good health. CDR3s include the opening cysteine and the closing phenylalanine or tryptophan. Fields, in order: V gene, CDR3 protein.

>TRBV29-1
CSARPGQSYEQYF
>TRBV29-1
CSVGSGTSTDTQYF
>TRBV29-1
CSVRPGQNLEQYF
>TRBV20-1
CSARDGSGGTEQYF
>TRBV7-8
CASSPFERGYTF
>TRBV9
CASIGGGQGYTF
>TRBV18
CASSKDRGRGYTF
>TRBV7-2
CASSLATGSYEQYF
>TRBV7-2
CASRLTSAVNEQFF
>TRBV2
CASSEQGGPGELFF
>TRBV7-2
CASSRYYGYTF
>TRBV9
CASSVGPTRDEQFF
>TRBV6-2/TRBV6-3
CASSYELSYEQYF
>TRBV7-2
CASSRHREQFF
>TRBV6-4
CASSEGIGGPVNEQFF
>TRBV7-2
CASSLGSLTAREYF
>TRBV10-3
CAISDRDRGLDTQYF
>TRBV6-5
CASSYINEQFF
>TRBV2
CASSDLTVNSPLHF
>TRBV4-3
CASSQDKGAGNTIYF
>TRBV29-1
CSVWLWGEKLFF
>TRBV5-1
CASSLGTTRDTQYF
>TRBV29-1
CSVRVADTRGRNTIYF
>TRBV5-6
CASSLSGAGNEQFF
>TRBV11-1
CASSFKRGGADTQYF
>TRBV11-3
CASSLEAGDTQYF
>TRBV7-8
CASSFRPTDAKNIQYF
>TRBV20-1
CSAKRQGSLGGYTF
>TRBV20-1
CSANRLYYEQYF
>TRBV4-3
CASSLVGGGGNEQFF
>TRBV10-3
CARPGQIYNEQFF
>TRBV7-9
CASSFWAEEAFF
>TRBV7-2
CASSPGVRIERSKETQYF
>TRBV12-3/TRBV12-4
CASSFFPRGGSYTEAFF
>TRBV19
CASSIRSVEDEQFF
>TRBV10-3
CAISPEGGTEAFF
>TRBV6-5
CASSAREGAEAFF
>TRBV18
CASSPYPRTEAFF
>TRBV5-8
CASSPDFGGRNQPQHF
>TRBV5-8
CASSLEASGMHISYEQYF
>TRBV2
CASSVALPPGEQFF
>TRBV7-9
CASNVYRTSGNYNEQFF
>TRBV6-6
CASREGGAVTEAFF
>TRBV6-5
CASSSGGWDNEQFF
>TRBV7-7
CASSLERGSETQYF
>TRBV2
CASTGGQGDTQYF
>TRBV29-1
CSVGRQSNYGYTF
>TRBV6-5
CASRSTRSYEQYF
>TRBV18
CASSPRPQGTTYEQYF
>TRBV6-5
CASRNHGTGFRYEQYF
>TRBV12-3/TRBV12-4
CASSFGGVNTEAFF
>TRBV7-2
CASSSLAVKETQYF
>TRBV15
CATSSRVNEQFF
>TRBV20-1
CSAHRGLDTQYF
>TRBV20-1
CSARQGNYGYTF
>TRBV6-6
CAGSHTTRFYEQYF
>TRBV7-2
CASLRVAGGGYNEQFF
>TRBV4-1
CASSRIHGGGNNSPLHF
>TRBV4-2
CAGSQDKEGNQPQHF
>TRBV6-6
CAGWASGEEAQYF